The 31 T cell receptor beta chains listed next were all sequenced from one sample in a study of T-cell memory formation after mild COVID-19. MiXCR, applied by TCRdb to the 5' RACE reads, yields one record per CDR3 protein. The repertoire has 100,000 to 150,000 distinct CDR3 sequences, approximately 17% of them found once; the top ten carry 5% to 5.5%. Source material: PBMCs or a T cell subset sorted from them (not recorded which). Every receptor here comes from a man between 18 and 35 years old who had mild COVID-19 (a few samples of this study predate the infection). Cell type and time point are not known.

The chain carries TRBV2 and TRBJ1-2; 7 bases fit TRBD1. Losses at the gene ends were 6 bases for V and 3 bases for J; bases not matched to a gene: 10. The CDR3 totals 15 residues. Germline V CDR1 and CDR2: SNHLY, FYNNEI. CDR3 sequence reads: CASRRTGQGDYGYTF. Here the CDR3 DNA reads TGTGCCAGCAGGCGGACAGGACAAGGTGACTATGGCTACACCTTC.

This clonotype showed up many times. The rearrangement joins TRBV10-3 to TRBJ2-3; tentatively, D is TRBD1 or TRBD2 (5 bases each). The CDR3 has 14 amino acids. V was shortened by 3 bases and J by 2 bases, with 9 bases between the two germline ends. Germline V gene sequence: CDR1 ENHRY, CDR2 SYGVKD. The CDR3 spells CAISEWGYTDTQYF. CDR3 sequence (DNA): TGTGCCATCAGTGAATGGGGGTACACAGATACGCAGTATTTT.

V is TRBV4-2 and J is TRBJ2-5; D is perhaps TRBD2 (6 bases). V was pared by 0 bases and J by 4 bases, with 12 bases between. Germline V CDR1 and CDR2: LGHNA, YNFKEQ. The CDR3 contains 15 residues. As DNA, the CDR3 is TGTGCCAGCAGCCAAGATCGTCAGGGAGGAGAGACCCAGTACTTC. This codes for CASSQDRQGGETQYF.

This clonotype was detected only a few times. The V gene is TRBV18, the J gene TRBJ2-5; 10 nucleotides line up with TRBD1. Trimming cost V 3 bases and J 5 bases; bases outside gene matches: 6. From germline, CDR1 is KGHSH and CDR2 LQKENI. The CDR3 is made up of 15 amino acids. CDR3 residues: CASSPGDRGRETQYF. CDR3 coding DNA: TGTGCCAGCTCACCCGGCGACAGGGGGCGCGAGACCCAGTACTTC.

This clonotype was detected a few times. This chain joins TRBV6-2 or TRBV6-3 and TRBJ2-1, with D possibly being TRBD2 (6 bases). The germline V gene encodes CDR1 MNHEY and CDR2 SVGEGT. The CDR3 totals 14 residues. Trimming removed 8 bases from V and 5 bases from J, with 16 bases in between. The CDR3, as DNA: TGTGCCAGCGGCAGGGCGGGATCGGACAATGAGCAGTTCTTC. Its protein product is CASGRAGSDNEQFF.

The chain carries TRBV18 and TRBJ1-2; 8 bases fit TRBD1. Germline trimming cut 4 bases from V and 7 bases from J; bases unmatched to any gene: 11. Germline loops: CDR1 KGHSH, CDR2 LQKENI. The CDR3 loop spans 15 amino acids. The CDR3 spells CASSRVDRGRTGYTF. CDR3 coding DNA: TGTGCCAGCTCACGGGTAGACAGGGGAAGGACTGGCTACACCTTC.

In its sample, this clonotype was seen a few times. This sequence joins TRBV20-1 and TRBJ2-3, with 10 bases matching TRBD1. Germline V gives CDR1 DFQATT, CDR2 SNEGSKA (reference sequence). The junction had 7 bases not matched to a gene; V was cut back by 3 bases and J by 1 base. The CDR3 has 16 residues. The CDR3 is CSARRGGTGGTDTQYF. The CDR3 region has the DNA TGCAGTGCTAGGAGGGGAGGGACAGGGGGCACAGATACGCAGTATTTT.

CDR3 sequence: CASSRAGPETQYF. The CDR3 DNA is TGTGCCAGCAGTAGGGCAGGCCCAGAGACCCAGTACTTC. The V and J genes are TRBV5-5 and TRBJ2-5; no clear D. Trimming shortened V by 5 bases and J by 4 bases, and 12 bases separated the two germline ends. This CDR3 spans 13 amino acids. CDR1 is SGHKS and CDR2 is YYEKEE in the germline V gene (reference sequence).

This clonotype was observed a few times. The chain is built from TRBV3-1 and TRBJ2-6, with unresolved D. The germline V and J ends were trimmed by 7 bases and 1 base, with 5 bases remaining between them. The CDR3 totals 13 residues. CDR1 LGHDT and CDR2 YNNKEL come from the germline V gene (reference sequence). The CDR3 sequence is CASTSSGANVLTF. For the CDR3, the DNA is TGTGCCAGCACGAGTTCTGGGGCCAACGTCCTGACTTTC.

The genes are TRBV4-3 and TRBJ1-1; no clear D. Germline V gene sequence: CDR1 LGHNA, CDR2 YSLEER. The V gene lost 2 bases and the J gene lost 2 bases, with 9 bases spanning the gap. The CDR3 is made up of 14 amino acids. The CDR3 loop reads CASSQPGINTEAFF. The DNA of the CDR3 is TGCGCCAGCAGCCAACCAGGAATTAACACTGAAGCTTTCTTT.

This rearrangement joins TRBV2 to TRBJ2-3; D perhaps matches TRBD1 (5 bases). This CDR3 region has 13 residues. Between the trimmed V and J ends, which lost 8 bases and 0 bases, there was a span of 9 bases. Germline assignment: CDR1 SNHLY and CDR2 FYNNEI. CDR3 residues: CASFQGSTDTQYF. CDR3 nucleotides: TGTGCCAGCTTCCAGGGTAGCACAGATACGCAGTATTTT. The full variable domain, rest sourced from reference TRBV2 and TRBJ2-3, is EPEVTQTPSHQVTQMGQEVILRCVPISNHLYFYWYRQILGQKVEFLVSFYNNEISEKSEIFDDQFSVERPDGSNFTLKIRSTKLEDSAMYFCASFQGSTDTQYFGPGTRLTVL.

The V and J genes are TRBV29-1 and TRBJ2-5, with D tentatively TRBD2 (6 bases). CDR3 length equals 12 residues. Trimming took 7 bases from V and 3 from J, leaving 12 bases between them. Germline assignment: CDR1 SQVTM and CDR2 ANQGSEA. CDR3 sequence (DNA): TGCAGCGCCGGATGGGGGGAAGAGACCCAGTACTTC. Its translation is CSAGWGEETQYF.

The chain has TRBV11-2 and TRBJ2-7, with 7 bases fitting TRBD2. With V trimmed by 4 bases and J by 2 bases, 2 bases remained unmatched. From germline, CDR1 is SGHAT and CDR2 FQNNGV. CDR3 length: 13 amino acids. CDR3 in DNA: TGTGCCAGCAGCTACGCGGGGGCCTACGAGCAGTACTTC. Translation: CASSYAGAYEQYF.

Only a few counts were recorded for this clonotype. This sequence joins TRBV11-3 and TRBJ1-1; D unclear. CDR3 length: 13 residues. The V gene lost 3 bases and the J gene lost 4 bases, with 9 bases spanning the gap. CDR1 is SGHNT and CDR2 is YENEEA in the germline V gene. CDR3 loop: CASSFGRSTEAFF. DNA for the CDR3: TGTGCCAGCAGCTTCGGGAGGAGCACTGAAGCTTTCTTT.

This chain joins TRBV7-2 and TRBJ1-2, with D maybe TRBD1 (6 bases). CDR3 length: 16 residues. V shed 0 bases and J shed 4 bases, with 15 bases lying between them. Germline CDR1 is SGHTA and CDR2 is FQGNSA. CDR3 in amino acids: CASSLAHGGASYGYTF. The CDR3 bases are TGTGCCAGCAGCTTAGCTCATGGGGGGGCCTCCTATGGCTACACCTTC.

The chain employs TRBV5-6 and TRBJ2-7, with TRBD1 matching 7 bases. J lost 0 bases, V lost 0 bases, and 3 bases had no gene match. This CDR3 is built from 15 residues. Germline values: CDR1 SGHDT, CDR2 YYEEEE. CDR3 in amino acids: CASSLVGTASYEQYF. The CDR3 region has the DNA TGTGCCAGCAGCTTGGTTGGGACAGCCTCCTACGAGCAGTACTTC.

The gene calls are TRBV28 and TRBJ2-5; D is perhaps TRBD1 (6 bases). This CDR3 is 14 amino acids long. Germline CDR1 reads MDHEN; CDR2 reads SYDVKM. The V gene lost 5 bases and the J gene lost 5 bases, with 15 bases spanning the gap. DNA for the CDR3: TGTGCCAGCAGTACTACAGGGCCCTGGGAGACCCAGTACTTC. Its translation: CASSTTGPWETQYF. The full variable domain, rest sourced from reference TRBV28 and TRBJ2-5, is DVKVTQSSRYLVKRTGEKVFLECVQDMDHENMFWYRQDPGLGLRLIYFSYDVKMKEKGDIPEGYSVSREKKERFSLILESASTNQTSMYLCASSTTGPWETQYFGPGTRLLVL.

The genes are TRBV6-1 and TRBJ2-7; D not certain. Germline CDR1 and CDR2: MNHNS and SASEGT. The CDR3 totals 11 residues. V dropped 8 bases and J dropped 12 bases, with 17 bases sitting between them. The CDR3 nucleotides are TGTGCCAGCGGGCACTCCCTAGGTGGGTACGTC. Translation gives CASGHSLGGYV.

The rearrangement links TRBV7-9 to TRBJ2-1; possible D gene TRBD1, 6 bases. This CDR3 has 16 amino acids. The V and J ends lost 6 bases and 1 base respectively, with 16 bases between them. The V gene's germline CDR1 is SEHNR and CDR2 FQNEAQ (reference sequence). This CDR3 is CASRANPGVSYNEQFF. The CDR3 DNA reads TGTGCCAGCAGAGCCAACCCAGGGGTTTCCTACAATGAGCAGTTCTTC. Full variable domain (outside the CDR3, taken from reference TRBV7-9 and TRBJ2-1): DTGVSQNPRHKITKRGQNVTFRCDPISEHNRLYWYRQTLGQGPEFLTYFQNEAQLEKSRLLSDRFSAERPKGSFSTLEIQRTEQGDSAMYLCASRANPGVSYNEQFFGPGTRLTVL.

This chain connects TRBV15 to TRBJ2-5, with D possibly TRBD1 on 5 matching bases. The V gene lost 5 bases and the J gene lost 0 bases, with 10 bases spanning the gap. The germline gives CDR1 LNHNV, CDR2 YYDKDF (reference sequence). The length of the CDR3 is 14 residues. The CDR3 sequence: CATSARQYQETQYF. CDR3 sequence (DNA): TGTGCCACCAGCGCCCGACAGTACCAAGAGACCCAGTACTTC.

This clonotype was seen a handful of times. V usage is TRBV20-1 and J usage is TRBJ1-6; D is possibly TRBD1 (5 bases). Germline-derived CDR1 and CDR2 are DFQATT and SNEGSKA (reference sequence). The CDR3 is 14 amino acids. Trimming pared 3 bases from V and 0 bases from J, leaving 6 bases between. Here the CDR3 reads CSARRGSYNSPLHF. CDR3 DNA sequence: TGCAGTGCTAGGAGGGGCTCCTATAATTCACCCCTCCACTTT.

This clonotype has just a few counts. The CDR3 here is CASQGPGELFF. The CDR3 DNA is TGTGCCAGTCAGGGTCCCGGGGAGCTGTTTTTT. The chain recombines TRBV11-2 with TRBJ2-2; D might be TRBD1 (5 bases). Germline V gives CDR1 SGHAT, CDR2 FQNNGV. The CDR3 is 11 residues long. With 9 bases removed from V and 6 bases from J, the gap between germline ends came to 8 bases.

The chain links TRBV15 to TRBJ2-5; 8 nucleotides match TRBD2. Trimming cost V 0 bases and J 4 bases; bases outside gene matches: 7. The length of the CDR3 is 16 residues. CDR1 and CDR2 from the germline V gene are LNHNV and YYDKDF (reference sequence). Written as DNA, the CDR3 is TGTGCCACCAGCAGAGAGCGGGCCGGGGGGGTAGAGACCCAGTACTTC. The encoded protein is CATSRERAGGVETQYF.

The chain combines TRBV11-2 with TRBJ2-6, with D possibly being TRBD1 or TRBD2 (5 bases each). The CDR3 is 18 residues long. The germline CDR1 and CDR2 sequences are SGHAT and FQNNGV. V lost 4 bases, J lost 1 base, and 17 bases lay in between. CDR3: CASSSLRDPKSGANVLTF. For the CDR3, the DNA is TGTGCCAGCAGCTCACTCCGGGACCCAAAATCTGGGGCCAACGTCCTGACTTTC.

This clonotype was counted only a few times. V and J are TRBV3-1 and TRBJ2-3; D is possibly TRBD2 (5 bases). CDR1 is LGHDT, CDR2 YNNKEL, per germline (reference sequence). V was clipped by 0 bases and J by 4 bases, with 17 bases between them. CDR3 length: 17 residues. Written as DNA, the CDR3 is TGTGCCAGCAGCCAAGAAATAGGGCGGGCGGTTCCAGATACGCAGTATTTT. This codes for CASSQEIGRAVPDTQYF.

J is TRBJ2-5 and V is TRBV5-6; 7 positions agree with TRBD1. CDR1 is SGHDT, CDR2 YYEEEE, per germline. V trimming: 3 bases; J trimming: 5 bases; junction bases outside the gene matches: 16. The CDR3 length is 17 residues. CDR3 region: CASSSVPGQFSGETQYF. The CDR3 DNA follows: TGTGCCAGCAGCTCCGTCCCGGGACAGTTTTCGGGGGAGACCCAGTACTTC.

This clonotype turned up a few times. This chain joins TRBV4-2 and TRBJ2-2; 8 bases match TRBD2. Unmatched junction bases numbered 11, after V lost 2 bases and J lost 0 bases. The CDR3 spans 19 residues. Germline loops: CDR1 LGHNA, CDR2 YNFKEQ. CDR3 in DNA: TGTGCCAGCAGCCAACCTAGGATCGGTAGCGGGGCGAACACCGGGGAGCTGTTTTTT. It encodes CASSQPRIGSGANTGELFF.

The J gene is TRBJ1-6, the V gene TRBV7-8, with D maybe TRBD1 (5 bases). Germline CDR1 reads SGHVS; CDR2 reads FQNEAQ. This CDR3 has 15 residues. Trimming took off 5 bases at V and 12 bases at J, with 20 bases between the two ends. This CDR3 reads CASSLSGGRYGPLHF. DNA of the CDR3: TGTGCCAGCAGCCTCAGCGGGGGACGGTACGGACCCCTCCACTTT.

This clonotype was detected a few times. This sequence joins TRBV5-6 and TRBJ2-5; D perhaps matches TRBD2 (6 bases). The V and J ends lost 4 bases and 2 bases respectively, with 18 bases between them. The CDR3 consists of 16 residues. Germline values: CDR1 SGHDT, CDR2 YYEEEE. This CDR3 is CASSPPGSRRQETQYF. The CDR3 DNA follows: TGTGCCAGCAGCCCGCCCGGGAGCAGGCGTCAAGAGACCCAGTACTTC.

The rearrangement joins TRBV16 to TRBJ1-1; D not certain. The V end was cut by 4 bases, the J end by 8 bases, with 11 bases between. This CDR3 contains 12 residues. Germline V CDR1 and CDR2: KGHSY, FQNENV. DNA of the CDR3: TGTGCCAGCAGCCGGCCACTTCAGGAAGCTTTCTTT. The encoded protein is CASSRPLQEAFF.

The genes are TRBV7-9 and TRBJ2-2, with 7 bases matching TRBD1. The CDR3 consists of 13 residues. The ends lost 6 bases at V and 6 bases at J; junction bases unmatched: 4. CDR1 is SEHNR, CDR2 FQNEAQ, per germline (reference sequence). CDR3 sequence (DNA): TGTGCCAGCAGGCAGGGGGAGTCCGGGGAGCTGTTTTTT. It translates to CASRQGESGELFF. Supplemented by reference TRBV7-9 and TRBJ2-2, the full variable domain reads DTGVSQNPRHKITKRGQNVTFRCDPISEHNRLYWYRQTLGQGPEFLTYFQNEAQLEKSRLLSDRFSAERPKGSFSTLEIQRTEQGDSAMYLCASRQGESGELFFGEGSRLTVL.